Shown below are 23 T cell receptor beta chains from a single sample sequenced in a study of shared clonotypes between healthy human individuals. CD45RO-negative, CCR7-selected cells formed the naive CD8 fraction, which excluded terminally differentiated effector memory CD45RA+ cells. Some clones are missing from TCRdb's copy, which holds only in-frame ones; the method was immunoSEQ multiplex PCR. The sample contains approximately 2,000,000 clones, over 85% of which appear only once. Sequenced sample: naive CD8+ T cells from PBMCs. Every receptor here comes from a man between 18 and 29 years old in good health. Some clones in this sample may be carry-over from other donors' samples.

With respect to this clone: In the same sample, other DNA sequences code for this CDR3. The CDR3 sequence is CATSEGSNQPQHF. The CDR3 nucleotides are TGTGCCACCAGCGAGGGGAGCAATCAGCCCCAGCATTTT. The rearrangement uses TRBV15 and TRBJ1-5, with TRBD1 as a possible D gene (5 bases). CDR1 LNHNV and CDR2 YYDKDF come from the germline V gene (reference sequence). The CDR3 runs to 13 residues. Trimming removed 5 bases from V and 1 base from J, with 6 bases in between. The full variable domain, with the rest looked up from reference TRBV15 and TRBJ1-5, is DAMVIQNPRYQVTQFGKPVTLSCSQTLNHNVMYWYQQKSSQAPKLLFHYYDKDFNNEADTPDNFQSRRPNTSFCFLDIRSPGLGDTAMYLCATSEGSNQPQHFGDGTRLSIL.

The rearrangement links TRBV27 to TRBJ2-3; TRBD1 is a possible D gene (5 bases). V was clipped by 6 bases and J by 1 base, with 11 bases between them. This CDR3 comprises 14 residues. Germline V gives CDR1 MNHEY, CDR2 SMNVEV (reference sequence). CDR3 loop: CASRKARGTDTQYF. CDR3 coding DNA: TGTGCCAGCAGAAAGGCCAGGGGCACAGATACGCAGTATTTT.

The V call is TRBV7-2, the J call TRBJ2-1, with a tentative D call TRBD2 (6 bases). This CDR3 spans 15 amino acids. Germline lookup yields CDR1 SGHTA and CDR2 FQGNSA. Trimming removed 1 base from V and 4 bases from J, with 11 bases in between. In DNA form, the CDR3 reads TGTGCCAGCAGCTTAGGCGGGACGGTTTACAATGAGCAGTTCTTC. Amino acid sequence: CASSLGGTVYNEQFF.

This chain uses TRBV10-3 with TRBJ2-5, with 9 bases matching TRBD2. V gave up 0 bases and J gave up 5 bases; unmatched junction bases: 10. Germline values: CDR1 ENHRY, CDR2 SYGVKD. The CDR3 covers 17 residues. In DNA, the CDR3 is TGTGCCATCAGTGAGTCGTCTAGCGGGATTAAGGGGGAGACCCAGTACTTC. Its translation: CAISESSSGIKGETQYF.

V usage is TRBV27 and J usage is TRBJ2-3; 11 bases match TRBD2. The CDR3 spans 18 residues. V dropped 1 base and J dropped 2; count of bases not matched to a gene: 8. Germline lookup yields CDR1 MNHEY and CDR2 SMNVEV (reference sequence). CDR3 nucleotides: TGTGCCAGCAGTTTATTGGGGACTAGCGGAAGAAACACAGATACGCAGTATTTT. It codes for CASSLLGTSGRNTDTQYF.

J is TRBJ2-5 and V is TRBV7-3, with 9 bases that match TRBD2. The germline gives CDR1 SGHTA, CDR2 FQGTGA. The CDR3 has 16 amino acids. V shed 0 bases, J shed 5 bases, and the junction held 7 bases outside the gene matches. In DNA, the CDR3 is TGTGCCAGCAGCTTAACCGGCGGGAGGGCCGCTGAGACCCAGTACTTC. Translating it yields CASSLTGGRAAETQYF.

This rearrangement joins TRBV28 to TRBJ2-3, with TRBD1 matching over 8 bases. CDR3 length: 18 residues. The junction had 20 bases not matched to a gene; V was cut back by 6 bases and J by 6 bases. In germline, CDR1 is MDHEN, CDR2 SYDVKM. CDR3 protein: CASRPLIDRGHEGDTQYF. As DNA, the CDR3 is TGTGCCAGCAGACCACTCATCGACAGGGGACACGAAGGTGATACGCAGTATTTT. The full variable domain, completed using reference TRBV28 and TRBJ2-3, is DVKVTQSSRYLVKRTGEKVFLECVQDMDHENMFWYRQDPGLGLRLIYFSYDVKMKEKGDIPEGYSVSREKKERFSLILESASTNQTSMYLCASRPLIDRGHEGDTQYFGPGTRLTVL.

V gene TRBV19 combines with J gene TRBJ2-1; D may be TRBD1 (5 bases). The CDR3 is 17 amino acids. The ends were cut back, 7 bases at V and 2 bases at J, with 21 bases in the middle. Germline V gene lookup returns CDR1 LNHDA and CDR2 SQIVND (reference sequence). CDR3 coding DNA: TGTGCCAGTAAGGGGCCAGGGTTTCTCTTAGCCTACAATGAGCAGTTCTTC. Translation gives CASKGPGFLLAYNEQFF.

The J gene is TRBJ1-1, the V gene TRBV19; D is ambiguous. The CDR3 consists of 14 residues. Trimming cost V 3 bases and J 4 bases, with 12 bases left between them. Germline V gene sequence: CDR1 LNHDA, CDR2 SQIVND (reference sequence). DNA for the CDR3: TGTGCCAGTAGTATGAGGTCCGTACTCACTGAAGCTTTCTTT. It translates to CASSMRSVLTEAFF.

This chain links TRBV7-9 with TRBJ2-7; D is perhaps TRBD1 (6 bases). The CDR3 has 12 amino acids. Between the trimmed V and J ends, which lost 5 bases and 5 bases, there was a span of 10 bases. Germline lookup yields CDR1 SEHNR and CDR2 FQNEAQ (reference sequence). CDR3 coding DNA: TGTGCCAGCAGCCGCTACAGGGACGAGCAGTACTTC. As protein: CASSRYRDEQYF.

The genes are TRBV13 and TRBJ2-5; D unclear. Looked up from germline, CDR1 is PRHDT and CDR2 is FYEKMQ (reference sequence). With 2 bases removed from V and 1 base from J, the gap between germline ends came to 2 bases. This CDR3 region has 12 residues. The CDR3 sequence: CASSLPQETQYF. For the CDR3, the DNA is TGTGCCAGCAGCTTACCCCAAGAGACCCAGTACTTC.

This clone appeared a single time. This sequence joins TRBV27 and TRBJ2-1, with 10 bases lining up with TRBD2. Looked up from germline, CDR1 is MNHEY and CDR2 is SMNVEV (reference sequence). J was trimmed by 5 bases and V by 8 bases; bases with no gene match: 6. The CDR3 extends over 14 amino acids. In DNA, the CDR3 is TGTGCCAGCCGAAGCGGGAGGGGGGACAATGAGCAGTTCTTC. Amino acid sequence: CASRSGRGDNEQFF.

Notes on this clone: Other nucleotide sequences in the sample specify the same CDR3. The chain joins TRBV28 to TRBJ2-7, with D unresolved. V dropped 3 bases and J dropped 2 bases, with 8 bases sitting between them. Germline V gives CDR1 MDHEN, CDR2 SYDVKM. The CDR3 is made up of 13 amino acids. The CDR3 here is CASSFGPPYEQYF. The DNA of the CDR3 is TGTGCCAGCAGTTTTGGACCCCCCTACGAGCAGTACTTC.

Worth noting for this clone: The sample has other DNA sequences that encode this CDR3 too. This chain links TRBV9 with TRBJ1-2; D is possibly TRBD1 (5 bases). Trimming cost V 0 bases and J 4 bases, with 7 bases left between them. In germline, CDR1 is SGDLS, CDR2 YYNGEE. The CDR3 runs to 13 residues. CDR3 residues: CASSVEGSYGYTF. The CDR3, as DNA: TGTGCCAGCAGCGTAGAGGGGTCCTATGGCTACACCTTC.

The rearrangement uses TRBV19 and TRBJ2-7, with 7 bases lining up with TRBD1. The CDR3 is made up of 17 amino acids. J lost 4 bases, V lost 7 bases, and 19 bases had no gene match. The V gene's germline CDR1 is LNHDA and CDR2 SQIVND (reference sequence). Written as DNA, the CDR3 is TGTGCCAGTATCTCTGATCCGCATCAGGGGGTTCATTACGAGCAGTACTTC. It codes for CASISDPHQGVHYEQYF. Full variable domain (remainder filled in from reference TRBV19 and TRBJ2-7): DGGITQSPKYLFRKEGQNVTLSCEQNLNHDAMYWYRQDPGQGLRLIYYSQIVNDFQKGDIAEGYSVSREKKESFPLTVTSAQKNPTAFYLCASISDPHQGVHYEQYFGPGTRLTVT.

V is TRBV7-9 and J is TRBJ1-1; maybe TRBD1 (6 bases). The CDR3 loop spans 13 amino acids. The V end lost 0 bases, the J end lost 8 bases, and 10 bases lay between the germline ends. Germline V gives CDR1 SEHNR, CDR2 FQNEAQ (reference sequence). CDR3 nucleotide sequence: TGTGCCAGCAGCTTAGCGCCGGACAGAGAAGCTTTCTTT. Its translation: CASSLAPDREAFF.

The chain uses TRBV9 and TRBJ2-1, with 11 bases fitting TRBD2. With 0 bases clipped from V and 3 bases from J, the junction kept 8 bases outside the gene matches. The germline gives CDR1 SGDLS, CDR2 YYNGEE. The CDR3 is made up of 18 amino acids. This chain's CDR3 is CASSVAVASGRSYNEQFF. CDR3 nucleotides: TGTGCCAGCAGCGTAGCTGTGGCTAGCGGGAGGAGCTACAATGAGCAGTTCTTC.

The chain couples TRBV7-6 to TRBJ2-7; D may match TRBD1 or TRBD2 (5 bases each). CDR1 is SGHVS, CDR2 FNYEAQ, per germline. V shed 5 bases and J shed 0 bases, with 23 bases lying between them. This CDR3 region has 18 residues. The CDR3 is CASSPSRLGPPDSYEQYF. CDR3 DNA: TGTGCCAGCAGCCCCTCCCGACTGGGACCACCAGACTCCTACGAGCAGTACTTC.

The chain couples TRBV19 to TRBJ1-1; the D is unclear. Germline V lookup: CDR1 LNHDA, CDR2 SQIVND (reference sequence). CDR3 length: 11 residues. Trimming cost V 6 bases and J 3 bases, with 5 bases left between them. The CDR3 coding sequence is TGTGCCAGTAGGATCTACACTGAAGCTTTCTTT. Amino acids: CASRIYTEAFF.

The genes are TRBV6-1 and TRBJ2-2; TRBD1 matches at 8 bases. The V gene's germline CDR1 is MNHNS and CDR2 SASEGT. The CDR3 totals 15 residues. The V and J ends lost 6 bases and 3 bases, in that order; junction bases with no gene match: 6. The CDR3 bases are TGTGCCAGCAGCTACGGCAGGGGGCACACCGGGGAGCTGTTTTTT. Its translation is CASSYGRGHTGELFF.

The J gene is TRBJ1-1, the V gene TRBV6-6; D might be TRBD1 (6 bases). V lost 4 bases to trimming and J lost 2 bases, with 11 bases between them. Germline assignment: CDR1 MNHNY and CDR2 SVGAGI (reference sequence). The CDR3 sequence is 14 residues long. The CDR3 here is CASSSFRGNTEAFF. DNA of the CDR3: TGTGCCAGCAGTTCCTTCAGGGGCAACACTGAAGCTTTCTTT.

The chain couples TRBV28 to TRBJ1-5; 9 nucleotides match TRBD1. V was pared by 7 bases and J by 5 bases, with 9 bases of the junction left unmatched. This CDR3 has 15 amino acids. CDR1 and CDR2 from the germline V gene are MDHEN and SYDVKM. The CDR3 DNA reads TGTGCCAGCACGAGCCTGGACAGGGGTGATCAGCCCCAGCATTTT. Translating it yields CASTSLDRGDQPQHF.

The V call is TRBV2, the J call TRBJ2-1; possibly TRBD1 for D (6 bases). Germline assignment: CDR1 SNHLY and CDR2 FYNNEI. With 6 bases removed from V and 5 bases from J, the gap between germline ends came to 20 bases. This CDR3 spans 16 amino acids. The DNA for the CDR3 is TGTGCCAGCAGGGACAGTATATCCCTTATGCACAATGAGCAGTTCTTC. It translates to CASRDSISLMHNEQFF.